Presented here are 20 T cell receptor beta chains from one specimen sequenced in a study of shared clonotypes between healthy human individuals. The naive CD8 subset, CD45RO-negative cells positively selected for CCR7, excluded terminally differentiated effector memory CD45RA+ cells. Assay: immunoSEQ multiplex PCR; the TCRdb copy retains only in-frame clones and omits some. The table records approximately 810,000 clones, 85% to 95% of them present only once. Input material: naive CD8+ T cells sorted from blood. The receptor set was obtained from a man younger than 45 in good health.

This CDR3 reads CASRGSDTGELFF. As DNA, the CDR3 is TGTGCCAGTAGGGGGTCGGACACCGGGGAGCTGTTTTTT. The rearrangement joins TRBV7-6 to TRBJ2-2, with D perhaps matching TRBD1 (6 bases). Trimming cost V 9 bases and J 3 bases, with 11 bases left between them. The CDR3 loop spans 13 amino acids. The germline V gene encodes CDR1 SGHVS and CDR2 FNYEAQ.

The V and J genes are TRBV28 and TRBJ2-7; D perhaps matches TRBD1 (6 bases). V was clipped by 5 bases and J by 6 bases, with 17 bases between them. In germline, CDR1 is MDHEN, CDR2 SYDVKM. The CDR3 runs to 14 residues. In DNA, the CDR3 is TGTGCCAGCAGTCCTCCGGGACAATGGTTCGAGCAGTACTTC. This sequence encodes CASSPPGQWFEQYF.

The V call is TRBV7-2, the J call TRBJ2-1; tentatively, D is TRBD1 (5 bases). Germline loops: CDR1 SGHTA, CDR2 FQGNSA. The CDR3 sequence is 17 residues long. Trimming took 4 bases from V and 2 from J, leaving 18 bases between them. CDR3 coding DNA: TGTGCCAGCAGCTCCCAATTTGCGGACAAGGCCTACAATGAGCAGTTCTTC. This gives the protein CASSSQFADKAYNEQFF.

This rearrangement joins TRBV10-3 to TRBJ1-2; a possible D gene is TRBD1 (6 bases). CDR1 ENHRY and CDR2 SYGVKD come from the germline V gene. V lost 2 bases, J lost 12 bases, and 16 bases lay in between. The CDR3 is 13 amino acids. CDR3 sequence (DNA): TGTGCCATCAGTGAGGATAAAACAGGGTTTGACACCTTC. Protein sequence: CAISEDKTGFDTF.

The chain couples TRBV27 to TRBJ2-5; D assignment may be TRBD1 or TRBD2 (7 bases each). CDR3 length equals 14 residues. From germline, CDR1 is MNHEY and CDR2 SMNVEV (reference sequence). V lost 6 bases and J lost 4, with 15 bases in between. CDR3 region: CASSRGGRPETQYF. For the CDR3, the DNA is TGTGCCAGCAGCAGGGGGGGTCGACCAGAGACCCAGTACTTC.

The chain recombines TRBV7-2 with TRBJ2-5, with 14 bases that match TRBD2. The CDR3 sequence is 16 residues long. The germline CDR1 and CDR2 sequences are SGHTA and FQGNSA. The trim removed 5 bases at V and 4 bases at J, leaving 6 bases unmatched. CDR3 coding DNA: TGTGCCAGCAGCCTGGGACTAGCGGGAGTCGGAGAGACCCAGTACTTC. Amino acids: CASSLGLAGVGETQYF.

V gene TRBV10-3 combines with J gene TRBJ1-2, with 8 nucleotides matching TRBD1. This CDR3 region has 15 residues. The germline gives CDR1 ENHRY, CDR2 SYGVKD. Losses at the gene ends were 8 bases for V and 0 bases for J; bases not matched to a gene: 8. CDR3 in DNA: TGTGCCATCGGAGCAGGGGGCGCGACTAACTATGGCTACACCTTC. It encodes CAIGAGGATNYGYTF.

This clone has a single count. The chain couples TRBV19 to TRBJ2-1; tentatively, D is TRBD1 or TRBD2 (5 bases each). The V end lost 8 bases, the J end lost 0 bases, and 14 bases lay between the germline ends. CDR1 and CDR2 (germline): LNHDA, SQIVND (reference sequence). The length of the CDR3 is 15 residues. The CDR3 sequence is CASAGDGVSYNEQFF. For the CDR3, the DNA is TGTGCCAGTGCCGGGGACGGAGTCTCCTACAATGAGCAGTTCTTC. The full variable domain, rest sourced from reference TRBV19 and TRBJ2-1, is DGGITQSPKYLFRKEGQNVTLSCEQNLNHDAMYWYRQDPGQGLRLIYYSQIVNDFQKGDIAEGYSVSREKKESFPLTVTSAQKNPTAFYLCASAGDGVSYNEQFFGPGTRLTVL.

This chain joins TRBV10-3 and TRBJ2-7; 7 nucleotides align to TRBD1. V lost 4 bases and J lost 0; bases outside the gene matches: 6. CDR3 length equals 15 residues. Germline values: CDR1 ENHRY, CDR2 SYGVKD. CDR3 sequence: CAISAGTVFSYEQYF. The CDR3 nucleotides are TGTGCCATCAGTGCCGGGACAGTATTCTCCTACGAGCAGTACTTC.

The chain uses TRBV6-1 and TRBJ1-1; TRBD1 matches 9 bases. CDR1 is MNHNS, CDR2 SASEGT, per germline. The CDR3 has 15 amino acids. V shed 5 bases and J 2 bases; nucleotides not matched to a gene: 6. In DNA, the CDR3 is TGTGCCAGCAGTCAAGGGACAGGGCGCAACACTGAAGCTTTCTTT. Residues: CASSQGTGRNTEAFF.

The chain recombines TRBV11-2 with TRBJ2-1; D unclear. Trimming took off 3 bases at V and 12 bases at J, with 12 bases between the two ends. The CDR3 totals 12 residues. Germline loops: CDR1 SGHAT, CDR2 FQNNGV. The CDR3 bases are TGTGCCAGCAGCTTGATGAGTAGTGGGCAGTTCTTC. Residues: CASSLMSSGQFF.

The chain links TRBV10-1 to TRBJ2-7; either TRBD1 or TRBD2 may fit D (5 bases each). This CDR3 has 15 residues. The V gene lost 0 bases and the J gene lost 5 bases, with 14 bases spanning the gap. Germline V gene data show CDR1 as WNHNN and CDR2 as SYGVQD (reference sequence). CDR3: CASSESTLGVNEQYF. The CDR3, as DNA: TGCGCCAGCAGTGAGTCGACCCTGGGGGTAAACGAGCAGTACTTC.

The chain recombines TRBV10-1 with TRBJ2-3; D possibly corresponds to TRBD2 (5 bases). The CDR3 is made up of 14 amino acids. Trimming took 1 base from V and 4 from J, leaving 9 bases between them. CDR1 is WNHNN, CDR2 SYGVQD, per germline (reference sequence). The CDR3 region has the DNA TGCGCCAGCAGTGAGTGGAGGAGTGCAGATACGCAGTATTTT. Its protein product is CASSEWRSADTQYF.

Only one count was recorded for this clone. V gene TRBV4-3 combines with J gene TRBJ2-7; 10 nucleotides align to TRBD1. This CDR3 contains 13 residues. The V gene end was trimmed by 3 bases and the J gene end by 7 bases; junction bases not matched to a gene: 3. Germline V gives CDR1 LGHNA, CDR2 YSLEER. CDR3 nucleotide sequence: TGCGCCAGCAGCCAGGGACAGGGGCAAGAGCAGTACTTC. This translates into CASSQGQGQEQYF.

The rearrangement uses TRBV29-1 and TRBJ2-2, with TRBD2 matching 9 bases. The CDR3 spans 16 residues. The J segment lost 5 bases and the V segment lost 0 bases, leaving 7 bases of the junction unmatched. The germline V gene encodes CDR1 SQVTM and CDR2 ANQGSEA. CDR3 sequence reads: CSVEDLAGVGTGELFF. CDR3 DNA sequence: TGCAGCGTTGAAGACTTAGCGGGAGTGGGAACCGGGGAGCTGTTTTTT.

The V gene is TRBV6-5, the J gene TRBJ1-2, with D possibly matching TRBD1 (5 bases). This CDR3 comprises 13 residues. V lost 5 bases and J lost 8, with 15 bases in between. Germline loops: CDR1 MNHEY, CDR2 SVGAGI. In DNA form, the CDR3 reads TGTGCCAGCAGTGACGGGGACCCCACCGGCTACACCTTC. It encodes CASSDGDPTGYTF.

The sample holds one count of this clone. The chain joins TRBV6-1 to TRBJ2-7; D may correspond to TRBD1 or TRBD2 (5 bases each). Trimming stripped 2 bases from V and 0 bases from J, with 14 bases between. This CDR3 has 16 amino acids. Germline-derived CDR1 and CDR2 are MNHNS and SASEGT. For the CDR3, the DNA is TGTGCCAGCAGTGAAATTGGGGGTTTGGGCTCCTACGAGCAGTACTTC. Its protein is CASSEIGGLGSYEQYF.

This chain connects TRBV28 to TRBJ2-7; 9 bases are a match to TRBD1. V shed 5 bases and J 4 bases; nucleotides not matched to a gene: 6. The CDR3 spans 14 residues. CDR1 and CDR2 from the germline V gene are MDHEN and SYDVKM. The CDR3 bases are TGTGCCAGCAGTCCACAGGGGGCTAGGTACGAGCAGTACTTC. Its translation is CASSPQGARYEQYF.

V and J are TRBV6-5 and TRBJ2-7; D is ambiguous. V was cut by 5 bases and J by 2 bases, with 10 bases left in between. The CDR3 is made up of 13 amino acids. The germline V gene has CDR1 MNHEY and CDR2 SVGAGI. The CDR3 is CASSPSRTYEQYF. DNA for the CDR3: TGTGCCAGCAGTCCCTCAAGGACCTACGAGCAGTACTTC.

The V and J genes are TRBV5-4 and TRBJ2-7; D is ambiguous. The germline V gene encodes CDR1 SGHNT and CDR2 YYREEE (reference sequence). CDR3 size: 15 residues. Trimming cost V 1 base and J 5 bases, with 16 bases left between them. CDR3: CASSLSGVGRDEQYF. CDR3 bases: TGTGCCAGCAGCTTGTCCGGTGTGGGTAGGGACGAGCAGTACTTC.